This TCR beta chain is from a study of post-analysis software for immune sequencing data. Study findings and constraints: About 5 TRBV segments were significantly more frequent in patients than in controls. TRBV5-6, TRBV5-1 and TRBV20-1 were among these segments. A significant reduction in normalized Chao1 diversity was observed in multiple sclerosis patients versus controls.

Libraries were made from TCR beta cDNA, and they carried unique molecular identifiers. Via MiXCR, TCRdb re-called the PCR reads, giving one row per CDR3 protein. The sample holds 650,000 to 900,000 distinct CDR3 sequences, about 43% seen once. Deletions cut 3 bases from V and 7 bases from J, with 12 bases between. The CDR3 is made up of 14 amino acids. Germline V CDR1 and CDR2: LNHNV, YYDKDF (reference sequence). This clonotype was seen more than once but under ten times. Its antigen is unknown. The clonotype originates from a girl aged 10-17 years with multiple sclerosis. Specimen: blood. The J gene is TRBJ2-2, the V gene TRBV15; TRBD1 might be the D (6 bases). The CDR3 loop is CATSSPDRSGELFF. Here the CDR3 DNA reads TGTGCCACCAGCAGCCCGGACAGAAGCGGGGAGCTGTTTTTT.